Sequencing of this T cell receptor (beta chain) was carried out in a study of shared clonotypes between healthy human individuals. Across the study: CD4 naive cells filled three plates per donor, CD4 memory three, CD8 naive two and CD8 memory one.

The V gene lost 5 bases and the J gene lost 6 bases, with 17 bases spanning the gap. Germline V gene data show CDR1 as SEHNR and CDR2 as FQNEAQ (reference sequence). The length of the CDR3 is 15 residues. General observations from the study: Naive CD4 clonotypes overlapped across a few donors at approximately 5.5%. Estimated clonotype richness was generally higher in naive than memory subsets.

As to this clone: No antigen is known for it.

This table comes from immunoSEQ multiplex PCR, and its TCRdb copy is limited to in-frame clones, with some not included. The sample has roughly 1,600,000 clones, approximately 98.5% seen once. The sequence was collected from a man under 40 in good health. The chain couples TRBV7-9 to TRBJ2-1; the D gene is possibly TRBD2 (6 bases). The sample comprised naive CD4+ T cells sorted from blood. The subset was: CD45RA+ positively selected. CDR3 sequence reads: CASSGGLVLRNEQFF. The CDR3 coding sequence is TGTGCCAGCAGCGGGGGACTTGTACTTCGCAATGAGCAGTTCTTC.